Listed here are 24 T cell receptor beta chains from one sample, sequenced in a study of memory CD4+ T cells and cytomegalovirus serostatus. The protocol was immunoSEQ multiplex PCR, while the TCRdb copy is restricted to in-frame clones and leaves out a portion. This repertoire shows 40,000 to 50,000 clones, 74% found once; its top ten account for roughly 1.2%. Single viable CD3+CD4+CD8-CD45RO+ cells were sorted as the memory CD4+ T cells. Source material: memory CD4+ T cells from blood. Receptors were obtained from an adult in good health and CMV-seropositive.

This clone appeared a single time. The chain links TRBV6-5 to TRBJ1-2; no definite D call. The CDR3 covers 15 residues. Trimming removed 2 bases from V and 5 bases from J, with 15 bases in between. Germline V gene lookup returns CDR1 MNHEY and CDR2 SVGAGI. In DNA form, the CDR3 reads TGTGCCAGCAGTTACGGCGCGGGTGGGGAATATGGCTACACCTTC. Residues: CASSYGAGGEYGYTF.

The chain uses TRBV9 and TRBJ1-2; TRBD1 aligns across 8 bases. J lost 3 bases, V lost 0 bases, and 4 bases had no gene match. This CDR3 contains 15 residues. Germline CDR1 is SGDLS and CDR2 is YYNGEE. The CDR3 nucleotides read TGTGCCAGCAGCGTAGCAGGGGGCTATGACTATGGCTACACCTTC. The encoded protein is CASSVAGGYDYGYTF.

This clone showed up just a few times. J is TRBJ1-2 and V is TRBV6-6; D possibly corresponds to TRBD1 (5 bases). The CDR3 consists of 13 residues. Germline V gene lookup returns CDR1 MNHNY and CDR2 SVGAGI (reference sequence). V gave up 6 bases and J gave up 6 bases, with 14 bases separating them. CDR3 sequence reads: CASSPPLGDGYTF. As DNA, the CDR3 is TGTGCCAGCAGCCCGCCCCTGGGGGATGGCTACACCTTC.

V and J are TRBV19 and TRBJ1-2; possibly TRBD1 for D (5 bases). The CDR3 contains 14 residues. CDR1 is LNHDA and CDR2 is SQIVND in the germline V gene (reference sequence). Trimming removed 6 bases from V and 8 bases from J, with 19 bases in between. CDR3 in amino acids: CASSLGRRVGGYTF. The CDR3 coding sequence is TGTGCCAGTAGCCTGGGACGACGAGTCGGCGGCTACACCTTC.

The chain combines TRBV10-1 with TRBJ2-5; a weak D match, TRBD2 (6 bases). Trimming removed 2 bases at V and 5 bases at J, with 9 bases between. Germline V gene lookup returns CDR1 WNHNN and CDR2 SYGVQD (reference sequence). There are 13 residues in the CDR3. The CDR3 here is CASSEVAGETQYF. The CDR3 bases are TGCGCCAGCAGTGAGGTTGCGGGGGAGACCCAGTACTTC.

Here the CDR3 reads CASILAHTGTANTGELFF. The CDR3 nucleotides read TGTGCCAGCATTCTTGCCCATACCGGGACAGCGAACACCGGGGAGCTGTTTTTT. V usage is TRBV7-8 and J usage is TRBJ2-2, with 7 bases matching TRBD1. Germline loops: CDR1 SGHVS, CDR2 FQNEAQ. CDR3 length equals 18 residues. The V gene end was trimmed by 7 bases and the J gene end by 0 bases; junction bases not matched to a gene: 14.

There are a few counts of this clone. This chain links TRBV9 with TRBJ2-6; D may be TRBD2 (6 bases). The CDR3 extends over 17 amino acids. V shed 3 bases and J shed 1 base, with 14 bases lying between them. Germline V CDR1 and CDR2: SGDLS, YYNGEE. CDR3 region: CASSAGDSESGANVLTF. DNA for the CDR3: TGTGCCAGCAGCGCCGGGGACTCCGAATCTGGGGCCAACGTCCTGACTTTC.

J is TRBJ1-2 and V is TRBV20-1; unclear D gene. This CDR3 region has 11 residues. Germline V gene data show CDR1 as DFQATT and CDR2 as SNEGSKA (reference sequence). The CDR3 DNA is TGCAGGGGTCGGGCTAACTATGGCTACACCTTC. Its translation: CRGRANYGYTF.

The CDR3 here is CASSYSGGRTNEKLFF. The CDR3 DNA sequence: TGTGCCAGCAGTTACTCGGGCGGGAGAACTAATGAAAAACTGTTTTTT. The chain employs TRBV6-5 and TRBJ1-4; D gene uncertain. The V and J ends lost 0 bases and 1 base respectively, with 9 bases between them. The CDR3 is made up of 16 amino acids. The germline gives CDR1 MNHEY, CDR2 SVGAGI.

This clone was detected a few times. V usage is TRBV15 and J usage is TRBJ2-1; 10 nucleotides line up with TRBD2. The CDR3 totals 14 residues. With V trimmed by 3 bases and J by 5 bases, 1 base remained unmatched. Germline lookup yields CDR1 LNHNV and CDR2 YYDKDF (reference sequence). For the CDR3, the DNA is TGTGCCACCAGCAGCCTAGCGGGGGACAATGAGCAGTTCTTC. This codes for CATSSLAGDNEQFF.

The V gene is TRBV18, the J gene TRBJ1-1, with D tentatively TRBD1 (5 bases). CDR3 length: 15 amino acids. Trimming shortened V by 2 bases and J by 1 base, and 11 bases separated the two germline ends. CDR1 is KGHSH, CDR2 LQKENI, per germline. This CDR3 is CASSPRTGRNTEAFF. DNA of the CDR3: TGTGCCAGCTCACCAAGAACAGGAAGGAACACTGAAGCTTTCTTT.

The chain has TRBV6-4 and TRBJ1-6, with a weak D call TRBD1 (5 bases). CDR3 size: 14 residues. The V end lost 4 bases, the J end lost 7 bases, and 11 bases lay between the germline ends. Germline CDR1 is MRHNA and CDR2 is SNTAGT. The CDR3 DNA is TGTGCCAGCAGTGCCGGCAGGGTAAATTCACCCCTCCACTTT. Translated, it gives CASSAGRVNSPLHF.

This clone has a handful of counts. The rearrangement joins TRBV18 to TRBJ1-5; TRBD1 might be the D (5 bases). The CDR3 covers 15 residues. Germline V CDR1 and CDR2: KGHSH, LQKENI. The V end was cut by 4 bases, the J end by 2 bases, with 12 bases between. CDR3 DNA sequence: TGTGCCAGCTCACTGGAAACGGGGGGCAATCAGCCCCAGCATTTT. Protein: CASSLETGGNQPQHF.

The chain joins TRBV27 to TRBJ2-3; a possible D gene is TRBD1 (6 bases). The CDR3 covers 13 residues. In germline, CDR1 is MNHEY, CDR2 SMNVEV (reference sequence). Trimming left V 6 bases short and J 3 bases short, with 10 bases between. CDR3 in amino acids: CASRTRGTDTQYF. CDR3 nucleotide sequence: TGTGCCAGCAGAACCAGGGGAACAGATACGCAGTATTTT.

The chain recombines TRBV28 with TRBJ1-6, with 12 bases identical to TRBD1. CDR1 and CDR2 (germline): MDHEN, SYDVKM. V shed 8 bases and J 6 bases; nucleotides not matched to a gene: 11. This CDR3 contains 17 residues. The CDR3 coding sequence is TGTGCCAGCGGGGGACAGGGGGCGGGTAGGGGTAATTCACCCCTCCACTTT. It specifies CASGGQGAGRGNSPLHF.

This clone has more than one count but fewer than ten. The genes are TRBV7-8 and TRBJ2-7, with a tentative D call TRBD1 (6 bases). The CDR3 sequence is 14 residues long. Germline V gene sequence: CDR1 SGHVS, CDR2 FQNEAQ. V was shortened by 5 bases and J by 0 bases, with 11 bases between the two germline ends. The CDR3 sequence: CASSIDRSSYEQYF. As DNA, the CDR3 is TGTGCCAGCAGCATTGACAGGTCCTCCTACGAGCAGTACTTC.

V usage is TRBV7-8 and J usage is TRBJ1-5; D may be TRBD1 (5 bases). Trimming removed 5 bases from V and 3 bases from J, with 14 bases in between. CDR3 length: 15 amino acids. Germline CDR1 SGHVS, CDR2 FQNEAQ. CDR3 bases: TGTGCCAGCAGCGCAGCCCCGGGGCTCAATCAGCCCCAGCATTTT. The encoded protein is CASSAAPGLNQPQHF. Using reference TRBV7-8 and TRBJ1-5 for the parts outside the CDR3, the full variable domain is GAGVSQSPRYKVAKRGQDVALRCDPISGHVSLFWYQQALGQGPEFLTYFQNEAQLDKSGLPSDRFFAERPEGSVSTLKIQRTQQEDSAVYLCASSAAPGLNQPQHFGDGTRLSIL.

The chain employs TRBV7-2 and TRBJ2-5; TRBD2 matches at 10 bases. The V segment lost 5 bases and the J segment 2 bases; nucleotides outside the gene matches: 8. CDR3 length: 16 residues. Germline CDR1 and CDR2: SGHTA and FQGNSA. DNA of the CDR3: TGTGCCAGCAGCCTGCTAGCGGGGGTCTGGCAAGAGACCCAGTACTTC. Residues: CASSLLAGVWQETQYF.

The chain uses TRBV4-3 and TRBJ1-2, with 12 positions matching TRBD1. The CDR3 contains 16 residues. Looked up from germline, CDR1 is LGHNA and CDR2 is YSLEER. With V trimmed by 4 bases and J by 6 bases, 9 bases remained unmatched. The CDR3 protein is CASSLAGQGASDGYTF. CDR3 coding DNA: TGCGCCAGCAGCCTCGCGGGACAGGGGGCAAGTGATGGCTACACCTTC.

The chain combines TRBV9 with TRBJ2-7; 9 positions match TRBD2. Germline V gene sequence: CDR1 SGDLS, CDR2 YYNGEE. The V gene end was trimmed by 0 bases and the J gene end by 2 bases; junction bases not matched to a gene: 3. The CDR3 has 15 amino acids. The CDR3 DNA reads TGTGCCAGCAGCGTAGGACTAGCGGATACCTACGAGCAGTACTTC. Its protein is CASSVGLADTYEQYF.

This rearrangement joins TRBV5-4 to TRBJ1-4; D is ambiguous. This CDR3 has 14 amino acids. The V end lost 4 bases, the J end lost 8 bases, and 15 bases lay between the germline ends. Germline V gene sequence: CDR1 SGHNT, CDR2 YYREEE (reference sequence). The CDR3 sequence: CASSLEGAGEKLFF. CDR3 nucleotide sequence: TGTGCCAGCAGCCTTGAAGGAGCGGGGGAAAAACTGTTTTTT. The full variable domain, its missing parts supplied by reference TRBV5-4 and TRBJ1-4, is ETGVTQSPTHLIKTRGQQVTLRCSSQSGHNTVSWYQQALGQGPQFIFQYYREEENGRGNFPPRFSGLQFPNYSSELNVNALELDDSALYLCASSLEGAGEKLFFGSGTQLSVL.

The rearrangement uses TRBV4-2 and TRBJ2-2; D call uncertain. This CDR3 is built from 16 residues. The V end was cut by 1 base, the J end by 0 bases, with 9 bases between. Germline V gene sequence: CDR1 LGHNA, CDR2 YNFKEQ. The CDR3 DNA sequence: TGTGCCAGCAGCCAAGGTTACTCGGCGAACACCGGGGAGCTGTTTTTT. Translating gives CASSQGYSANTGELFF.

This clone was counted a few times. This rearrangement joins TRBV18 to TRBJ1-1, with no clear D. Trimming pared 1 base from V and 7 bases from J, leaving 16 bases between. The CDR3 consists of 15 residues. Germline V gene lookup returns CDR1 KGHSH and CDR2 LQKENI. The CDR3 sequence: CASSPRGRVQNEAFF. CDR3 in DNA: TGTGCCAGCTCACCACGGGGTCGTGTACAAAATGAAGCTTTCTTT.

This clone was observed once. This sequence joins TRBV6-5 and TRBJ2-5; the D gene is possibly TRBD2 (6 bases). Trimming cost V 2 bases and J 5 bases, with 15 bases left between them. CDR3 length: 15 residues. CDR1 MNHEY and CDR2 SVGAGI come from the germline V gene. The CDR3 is CASSYRGARGETQYF. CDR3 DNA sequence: TGTGCCAGCAGTTACCGCGGGGCTCGGGGGGAGACCCAGTACTTC.